The present T cell receptor beta chain was sequenced within a study of CXCR3-negative and CXCR3-positive naive CD8 T cells. About the research overall: The libraries yielded some 150 million TRB reads, about 1.5 +/- 0.3 million each. General study results and limits: Similar TRBV-TRBJ usage was seen in naive cells (both CXCR3-negative and CXCR3-positive), but memory cells differed. CXCR3-expressing naive cells carried TRB CDR3s more hydrophobic than those of CXCR3-negative naive cells.

The TRB cDNA libraries were prepared by 5' RACE with UMI labels. Reanalyzing the 5' RACE reads, TCRdb keeps one entry per CDR3 protein, without DNA. The repertoire table contains about 7,000 distinct CDR3 sequences. This CDR3 spans 13 amino acids. CDR1 is SGHAT and CDR2 is FQNNGV in the germline V gene. By frequency, this clonotype is medium-sized (0.01 to 0.1%). Its antigen is unknown. CD8+ T cell subsets were each sorted in triplicate, approximately 270,000 cells apiece. The receptor's source is a human donor in good health. Some clones in this sample may be carry-over from other donors' samples. The V and J genes are TRBV11-2 and TRBJ2-4. Material: naive CXCR3+ CD8+ T cells from blood. Described subset: CD45RO-CCR7+CD27+CD95- naive CD8+ T cells expressing CXCR3 (TNR3+). CDR3 region: CASSLVLGNIQYF.